The T cell receptor (beta chain) described here comes from a study of T cell responses to AZD1222 COVID-19 vaccine. Findings and caveats of the study: Spike-specific TCR breadth and depth were elevated following two AZD1222 doses.

Assay used: immunoSEQ multiplex PCR; TCRdb lists only in-frame clones, some missing. Of 100,000 or so clones in the sample, around 87% were seen once. As regards this clone: The antigen is not known.

Trimming left V 3 bases short and J 0 bases short, with 12 bases between. The length of the CDR3 is 15 residues. Germline CDR1 is ENHRY and CDR2 is SYGVKD. Source: peripheral blood, taken on day 0 of MenACWY control vaccination. J is TRBJ2-7 and V is TRBV10-3, with D unresolved. This TCR derives from an adult in good health. The CDR3 region is CAISDPIGYSYEQYF. CDR3 in DNA: TGTGCCATCAGTGACCCGATTGGCTACTCCTACGAGCAGTACTTC.